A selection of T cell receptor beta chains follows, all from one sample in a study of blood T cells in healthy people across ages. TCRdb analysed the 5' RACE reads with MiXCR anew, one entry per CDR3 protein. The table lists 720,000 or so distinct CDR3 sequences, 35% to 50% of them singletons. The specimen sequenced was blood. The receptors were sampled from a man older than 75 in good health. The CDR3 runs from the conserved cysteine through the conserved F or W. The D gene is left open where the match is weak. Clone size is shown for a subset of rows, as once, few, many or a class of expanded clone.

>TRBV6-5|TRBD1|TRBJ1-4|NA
CAGSYSGTGGEKLFF
TGTGCCGGCAGTTATTCCGGGACAGGCGGTGAAAAACTGTTTTTT
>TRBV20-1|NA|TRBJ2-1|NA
CSASRTGSESFF
TGCAGTGCTAGTCGTACGGGGAGTGAATCGTTCTTC
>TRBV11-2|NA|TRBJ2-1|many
CASSLVSGSYNEQFF
TGTGCCAGCAGCTTGGTGTCAGGTTCATACAATGAGCAGTTCTTC
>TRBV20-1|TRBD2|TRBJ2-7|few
CSAPGTSNEQYF
TGCAGTGCTCCCGGGACTAGCAACGAGCAGTACTTC
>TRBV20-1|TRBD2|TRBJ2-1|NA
CSAAQTSGRETQFF
TGCAGTGCCGCCCAAACTAGCGGCCGAGAGACCCAGTTCTTC
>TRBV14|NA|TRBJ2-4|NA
CASSQSGRIQYF
TGTGCCAGCAGCCAAAGCGGGCGCATTCAGTACTTC
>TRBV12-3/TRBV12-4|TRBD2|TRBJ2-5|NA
CASSPGAGGGEQYF
TGTGCCAGCAGTCCAGGGGCGGGAGGGGGTGAGCAGTACTTC
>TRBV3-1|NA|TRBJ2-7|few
CASSQALVSPGEQYF
TGTGCCAGCAGCCAAGCACTCGTTTCTCCAGGCGAGCAGTACTTC
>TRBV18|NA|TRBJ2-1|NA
CASSPNESDEQFF
TGTGCCAGCTCCCCCAACGAGAGCGATGAGCAGTTCTTC
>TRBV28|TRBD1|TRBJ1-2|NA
CASSLSEGAKAAGYTF
TGTGCCAGCAGTTTATCGGAGGGGGCGAAGGCGGCAGGCTACACCTTC
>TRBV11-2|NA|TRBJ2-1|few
CASSLEAGVGYNEQFF
TGTGCCAGCAGCTTAGAGGCAGGGGTGGGATACAATGAGCAGTTCTTC
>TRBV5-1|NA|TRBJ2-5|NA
CASSLGAAFQETQYF
TGCGCCAGCAGCTTGGGGGCCGCCTTCCAAGAGACCCAGTACTTC
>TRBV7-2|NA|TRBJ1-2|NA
CASSLVVSANYGYTF
TGTGCCAGCAGCTTAGTAGTATCTGCTAACTATGGCTACACCTTC
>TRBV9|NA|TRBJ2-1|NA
CASSVAPRQSQFF
TGTGCCAGCAGCGTAGCCCCCCGGCAATCGCAGTTCTTC
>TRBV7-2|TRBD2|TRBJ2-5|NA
CASSYQSGRASSETQYF
TGTGCCAGCAGCTACCAGAGCGGGAGGGCGAGTTCGGAGACCCAGTACTTC
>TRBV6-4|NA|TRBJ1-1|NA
CASSTSQDGTEAFF
TGTGCCAGCAGTACTAGTCAGGACGGCACTGAAGCTTTCTTT
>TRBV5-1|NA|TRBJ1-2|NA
CASKGDTDYGYTF
TGCGCCAGCAAGGGCGACACCGACTATGGCTACACCTTC
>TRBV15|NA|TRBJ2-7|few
CATSRDRRDEQYF
TGTGCCACCAGCAGAGACCGCAGGGACGAGCAGTACTTC
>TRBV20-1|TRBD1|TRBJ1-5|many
CSARAGTGGLNQPQHF
TGCAGTGCTAGGGCTGGGACAGGAGGACTCAATCAGCCCCAGCATTTT
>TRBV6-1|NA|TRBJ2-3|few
CASSEESWRPDTQYF
TGTGCCAGCAGTGAAGAATCGTGGCGCCCAGATACGCAGTATTTT
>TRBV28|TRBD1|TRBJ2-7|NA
CASRTGSPQQYF
TGTGCCAGCAGGACAGGGTCCCCCCAGCAGTACTTC
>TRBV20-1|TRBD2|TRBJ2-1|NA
CSARDLGTNSYNEQFF
TGCAGTGCTAGAGATCTCGGGACTAACTCCTACAATGAGCAGTTCTTC
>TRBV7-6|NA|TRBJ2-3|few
CASSRTPVGVTDTQYF
TGTGCCAGCAGCCGCACCCCAGTGGGAGTCACAGATACGCAGTATTTT
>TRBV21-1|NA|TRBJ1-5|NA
CARSPPDRQSPWHQPQHF
TGTGCCAGGAGCCCGCCGGACAGGCAGTCCCCTTGGCATCAGCCCCAGCATTTT
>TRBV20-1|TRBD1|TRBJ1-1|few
CSAQGRTGTRNTEAFF
TGCAGTGCTCAGGGCAGGACAGGGACGAGGAACACTGAAGCTTTCTTT
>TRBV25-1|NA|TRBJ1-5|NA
CASSEPGKPQHF
TGTGCCAGCAGTGAACCTGGAAAGCCCCAGCATTTT
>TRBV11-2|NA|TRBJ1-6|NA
CASSLGPRSANSPLHF
TGTGCCAGCAGCTTAGGGCCCAGATCAGCTAATTCACCCCTCCACTTT
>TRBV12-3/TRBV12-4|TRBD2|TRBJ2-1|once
CASGGVETQFF
TGTGCCAGCGGGGGGGTGGAGACCCAGTTCTTC
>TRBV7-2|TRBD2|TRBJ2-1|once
CASSLERLAGGHEQFF
TGTGCCAGCAGCTTAGAGAGGCTAGCGGGTGGACATGAGCAGTTCTTC
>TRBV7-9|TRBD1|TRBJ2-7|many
CASSSDRAISYEQYF
TGTGCCAGCAGTTCAGACAGGGCAATTTCCTACGAGCAGTACTTC
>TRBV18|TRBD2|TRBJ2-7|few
CASSPPVLAGSYEQYF
TGTGCCAGCTCGCCACCCGTACTAGCGGGCTCCTACGAGCAGTACTTC
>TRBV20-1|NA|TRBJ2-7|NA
CSAREGRFEVEQYF
TGCAGTGCTAGAGAGGGTCGGTTCGAGGTGGAGCAGTACTTC
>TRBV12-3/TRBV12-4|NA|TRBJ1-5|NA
CASSAGRSNQPQHF
TGTGCCAGCAGTGCGGGTCGCTCCAATCAGCCCCAGCATTTT
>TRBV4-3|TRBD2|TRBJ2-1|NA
CASSQESGGGPVEQFF
TGCGCCAGCAGCCAAGAGTCGGGGGGAGGGCCCGTTGAGCAGTTCTTC
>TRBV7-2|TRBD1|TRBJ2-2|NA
CASRPIGGARTGELFF
TGTGCCAGCAGACCCATAGGGGGCGCGCGCACCGGGGAGCTGTTTTTT
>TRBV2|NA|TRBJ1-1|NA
CASSENRQRTEAFF
TGTGCCAGCAGTGAAAATAGACAAAGGACTGAAGCTTTCTTT
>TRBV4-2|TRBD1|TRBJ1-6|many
CASAQGMGSPLHF
TGTGCCAGCGCACAGGGGATGGGGTCACCCCTCCACTTT
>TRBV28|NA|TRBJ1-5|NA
CASSSPLGNQPQHF
TGTGCCAGCAGCTCCCCGTTGGGCAATCAGCCCCAGCATTTT
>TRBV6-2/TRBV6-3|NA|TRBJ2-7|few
CASSYSPQNEQYF
TGTGCCAGCAGTTACTCCCCACAAAACGAGCAGTACTTC
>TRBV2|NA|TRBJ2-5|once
CASSEDYSRYPEYF
TGTGCCAGCAGTGAAGACTATAGTAGATACCCCGAGTACTTC
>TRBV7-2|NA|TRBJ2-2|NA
CASSLALTRNTGELFF
TGTGCCAGCAGCTTAGCGCTGACGAGGAACACCGGGGAGCTGTTTTTT
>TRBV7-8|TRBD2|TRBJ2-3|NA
CASSLRGTQAGGRADTQYF
TGTGCCAGCAGCTTGAGGGGGACCCAAGCGGGAGGACGGGCAGATACGCAGTATTTT
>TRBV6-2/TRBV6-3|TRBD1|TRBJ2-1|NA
CASSQHRGLAEQFF
TGTGCCAGCAGCCAACACAGGGGGCTGGCTGAGCAGTTCTTC
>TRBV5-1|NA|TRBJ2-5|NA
CASSLGTGSRDEQYF
TGCGCCAGCAGCTTGGGAACGGGGTCTAGGGATGAGCAGTACTTC
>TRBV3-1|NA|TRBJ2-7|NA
CASSQEHVRPYEQYF
TGTGCCAGCAGCCAAGAACATGTCAGGCCCTACGAGCAGTACTTC
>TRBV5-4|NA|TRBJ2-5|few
CASSLLLTQETQYF
TGTGCCAGCAGCTTGTTACTGACTCAAGAGACCCAGTACTTC
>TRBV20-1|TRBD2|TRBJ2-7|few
CSARAGLVGFYEQYF
TGCAGTGCTAGAGCGGGACTAGTAGGGTTCTACGAGCAGTACTTC
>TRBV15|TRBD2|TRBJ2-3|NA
CATSRDYSGGQADTQYF
TGTGCCACCAGCAGAGATTATAGCGGGGGCCAGGCAGATACGCAGTATTTT
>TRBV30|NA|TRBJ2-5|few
CAWSVTRAGETQYF
TGTGCCTGGAGTGTGACGAGAGCGGGAGAGACCCAGTACTTC
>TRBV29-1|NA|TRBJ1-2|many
CSATDGAEIGYTF
TGCAGCGCTACCGACGGGGCCGAAATTGGCTACACCTTC
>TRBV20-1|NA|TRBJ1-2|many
CSALKPGFYGYTF
TGCAGTGCGCTTAAACCAGGGTTCTATGGCTACACCTTC
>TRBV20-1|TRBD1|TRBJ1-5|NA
CSATGTDPNQPQHF
TGCAGTGCTACCGGGACAGATCCCAATCAGCCCCAGCATTTT
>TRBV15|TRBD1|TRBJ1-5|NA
CATSREYPGQGRENQPQHF
TGTGCCACCAGCAGAGAGTACCCGGGACAGGGTAGGGAAAATCAGCCCCAGCATTTT
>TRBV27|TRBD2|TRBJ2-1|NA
CASSSTHSGGHNEQFF
TGTGCCAGCAGTTCCACACATAGCGGGGGTCACAATGAGCAGTTCTTC
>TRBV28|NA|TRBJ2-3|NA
CASSLPRGGTSDTQNF
TGTGCCAGCAGTTTGCCCAGGGGGGGGACGTCAGATACGCAGAATTTT
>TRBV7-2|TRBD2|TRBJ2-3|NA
CASSLAPTSGGAFQYF
TGTGCCAGCAGCCTCGCCCCTACTAGCGGGGGGGCATTCCAGTATTTT
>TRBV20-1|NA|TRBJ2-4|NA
CSASHPNKNIQYF
TGCAGTGCTAGCCACCCTAACAAAAACATTCAGTACTTC
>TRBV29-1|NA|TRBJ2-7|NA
CSVEILGRASYNEQYF
TGCAGCGTTGAGATACTAGGCAGGGCCTCCTACAATGAGCAGTACTTC
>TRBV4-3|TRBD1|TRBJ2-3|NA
CASSQETDRRTDTQYF
TGCGCCAGCAGCCAAGAGACGGACAGGCGCACAGATACGCAGTATTTT